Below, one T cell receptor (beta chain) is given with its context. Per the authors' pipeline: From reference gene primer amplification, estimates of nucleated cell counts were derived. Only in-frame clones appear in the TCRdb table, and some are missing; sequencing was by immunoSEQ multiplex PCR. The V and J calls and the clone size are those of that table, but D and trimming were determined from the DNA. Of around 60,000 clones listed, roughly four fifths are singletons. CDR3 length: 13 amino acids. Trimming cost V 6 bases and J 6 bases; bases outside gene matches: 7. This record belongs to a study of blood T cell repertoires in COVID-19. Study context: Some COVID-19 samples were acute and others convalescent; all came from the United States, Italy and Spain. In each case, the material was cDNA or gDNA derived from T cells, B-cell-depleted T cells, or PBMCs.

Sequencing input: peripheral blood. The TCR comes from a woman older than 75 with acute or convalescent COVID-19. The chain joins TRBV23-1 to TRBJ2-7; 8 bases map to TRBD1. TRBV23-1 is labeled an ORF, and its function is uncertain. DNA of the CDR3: TGCGCCAGCAGACGAGACAGGGGTAGCGAGCAGTACTTC. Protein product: CASRRDRGSEQYF.